Shown below are 14 T cell receptor beta chains from a single sample sequenced in a study of CD8 T cells in Susac syndrome. With random hexamers, roughly 0.5 to 1 ug RNA was reverse transcribed. TCRdb used MiXCR to reprocess the immunoSEQ multiplex PCR reads, holding one entry per CDR3 protein. The data contain around 95,000 distinct CDR3 sequences, 95% of them singletons. Sequencing was done on a sample of CD8+ T cells from PBMCs. These receptors were collected from a human donor with Susac syndrome.

The V call is TRBV25-1, the J call TRBJ2-2, with a tentative D call TRBD1 (6 bases). The germline V gene has CDR1 MGHDK and CDR2 SYGVNS. Between the trimmed V and J ends, which lost 6 bases and 3 bases, there was a span of 11 bases. The CDR3 is 14 residues long. CDR3 protein: CASRRAGDTGELFF. The CDR3 DNA sequence: TGTGCCAGCAGGAGGGCAGGGGACACCGGGGAGCTGTTTTTT.

The chain is built from TRBV4-1 and TRBJ2-1; no reliable D call. There are 16 residues in the CDR3. The germline gives CDR1 MGHRA, CDR2 YSYEKL. Trimming shortened V by 4 bases and J by 5 bases, and 18 bases separated the two germline ends. Here the CDR3 DNA reads TGCGCCAGCAGCCCCCTCTCCCTGAGTACCGACAATGAGCAGTTCTTC. This encodes CASSPLSLSTDNEQFF.

V usage is TRBV6-1 and J usage is TRBJ2-5; D unclear. The CDR3 extends over 12 amino acids. Deletions cut 1 base from V and 5 bases from J, with 5 bases between. Germline CDR1 reads MNHNS; CDR2 reads SASEGT. CDR3 sequence (DNA): TGTGCCAGCAGTGAAGTGGGGGAGACCCAGTACTTC. Its translation: CASSEVGETQYF.

V and J are TRBV29-1 and TRBJ2-2; 8 bases agree with TRBD2. The CDR3 totals 18 residues. V gave up 1 base and J gave up 0 bases; unmatched junction bases: 10. The germline V gene encodes CDR1 SQVTM and CDR2 ANQGSEA. Written as DNA, the CDR3 is TGCAGCGTTGAAGGTGGTCGCGGGCGGGAGGCGAACACCGGGGAGCTGTTTTTT. Amino acids: CSVEGGRGREANTGELFF.

V is TRBV2 and J is TRBJ2-7; 8 nucleotides match TRBD2. Trimming cost V 4 bases and J 7 bases; bases outside gene matches: 9. The CDR3 length is 14 residues. Germline loops: CDR1 SNHLY, CDR2 FYNNEI. The CDR3 nucleotides are TGTGCCAGCAGTGTACTCCCGGGAGGGGTTGAGCAGTACTTC. Its translation is CASSVLPGGVEQYF.

The chain employs TRBV29-1 and TRBJ1-2; D gene unclear. The CDR3 sequence is 12 residues long. V was shortened by 3 bases and J by 2 bases, with 7 bases between the two germline ends. CDR1 and CDR2 from the germline V gene are SQVTM and ANQGSEA. The CDR3 DNA reads as TGCAGCGTTGAGAGGGAAAACTATGGCTACACCTTC. Translated, it gives CSVERENYGYTF.

This chain connects TRBV27 to TRBJ1-5, with unresolved D. The CDR3 runs to 15 residues. The V gene lost 2 bases and the J gene lost 5 bases, with 13 bases spanning the gap. CDR1 is MNHEY and CDR2 is SMNVEV in the germline V gene (reference sequence). CDR3 DNA sequence: TGTGCCAGCAGTTTAAGTCTCCCCCTGGATCAGCCCCAGCATTTT. Translation: CASSLSLPLDQPQHF.

V usage is TRBV29-1 and J usage is TRBJ2-1; the D gene could be TRBD1 or TRBD2 (5 bases each). Germline V CDR1 and CDR2: SQVTM, ANQGSEA. The CDR3 is made up of 12 amino acids. V lost 7 bases to trimming and J lost 7 bases, with 14 bases between them. As DNA, the CDR3 is TGCAGCGCGGGACGATATAGGAATGAGCAGTTCTTC. This codes for CSAGRYRNEQFF.

The chain recombines TRBV29-1 with TRBJ2-3, with D perhaps TRBD2 (6 bases). In germline, CDR1 is SQVTM, CDR2 ANQGSEA. CDR3 length: 14 amino acids. Trimming shortened V by 2 bases and J by 4 bases, and 13 bases separated the two germline ends. CDR3 protein: CSVETGTPPDTQYF. The DNA of the CDR3 is TGCAGCGTTGAAACTGGGACTCCACCAGATACGCAGTATTTT.

The rearrangement uses TRBV6-6 and TRBJ2-3; tentatively, D is TRBD1 (6 bases). Deletions cut 6 bases from V and 3 bases from J, with 19 bases between. This CDR3 comprises 16 residues. The germline CDR1 and CDR2 sequences are MNHNY and SVGAGI (reference sequence). Here the CDR3 reads CASSQGGSGWTDTQYF. The CDR3 nucleotides read TGTGCCAGCAGCCAAGGGGGATCGGGGTGGACAGATACGCAGTATTTT.

This sequence joins TRBV11-2 and TRBJ2-1; 7 positions match TRBD1. The germline V gene has CDR1 SGHAT and CDR2 FQNNGV. The CDR3 extends over 16 amino acids. Unmatched junction bases numbered 5, after V lost 0 bases and J lost 3 bases. CDR3 in amino acids: CASSLDGDSRYNEQFF. CDR3 DNA sequence: TGTGCCAGCAGCTTAGACGGGGACAGCCGCTACAATGAGCAGTTCTTC.

The chain links TRBV18 to TRBJ2-7, with 8 bases that match TRBD2. CDR1 is KGHSH, CDR2 LQKENI, per germline. The CDR3 totals 18 residues. V lost 7 bases, J lost 4 bases, and 21 bases stayed unmatched. CDR3 protein: CASLPNQVASGRGYEQYF. CDR3 in DNA: TGTGCCAGCTTGCCAAACCAGGTTGCAAGCGGGAGAGGTTACGAGCAGTACTTC.

The J gene is TRBJ1-1, the V gene TRBV9; D possibly corresponds to TRBD1 (6 bases). CDR3 size: 14 residues. Trimming removed 0 bases from V and 4 bases from J, with 10 bases in between. Germline V gives CDR1 SGDLS, CDR2 YYNGEE. Here the CDR3 DNA reads TGTGCCAGCAGCGTAGGCAAAGGGGGCACTGAAGCTTTCTTT. Translation gives CASSVGKGGTEAFF.

This clonotype was recorded only once. This chain links TRBV25-1 with TRBJ2-5; perhaps TRBD2 as D (6 bases). Germline CDR1 is MGHDK and CDR2 is SYGVNS. CDR3 length: 16 residues. The ends were cut back, 2 bases at V and 5 bases at J, with 18 bases in the middle. CDR3 sequence: CASSEPSPSGVETQYF. Written as DNA, the CDR3 is TGTGCCAGCAGTGAACCCTCTCCCTCGGGGGTGGAGACCCAGTACTTC.